The rows below give T cell receptor beta chains drawn from one sample of a study of post-analysis software for immune sequencing data. Via MiXCR, TCRdb re-called the PCR reads, giving one row per CDR3 protein. The data hold hundreds of thousands of distinct CDR3 sequences, with about 57% observed a single time. Sequenced material: blood. These receptors all come from a girl aged 10 to 17 with multiple sclerosis. Each CDR3 is given with its conserved first and last residue. Each record gives: D gene, clone size, J gene, V gene, CDR3 length, CDR3 DNA, CDR3 protein. The D gene is left open where the match is weak. Some rows have no size entry. The others give once, few or many, or a class for an expanded clone.

d_call: .; clone_size: .; j_call: TRBJ1-6; v_call: TRBV5-1; cdr3_length: 17; cdr3_nt: TGCGCCAGCAGCTACCCGACGGAGGCAGGGGATAATTCACCCCTCCACTTT; cdr3_aa: CASSYPTEAGDNSPLHF
d_call: .; clone_size: .; j_call: TRBJ2-5; v_call: TRBV5-1; cdr3_length: 14; cdr3_nt: TGCGCCAGCAGCTTGGATGGGGGGTTCCAGACCCAGTACTTC; cdr3_aa: CASSLDGGFQTQYF
d_call: .; clone_size: .; j_call: TRBJ2-7; v_call: TRBV20-1; cdr3_length: 13; cdr3_nt: TGCAGTGCTAGAGATTATAGCTCCTACGAGCAGTACTTC; cdr3_aa: CSARDYSSYEQYF
d_call: .; clone_size: .; j_call: TRBJ2-7; v_call: TRBV20-1; cdr3_length: 15; cdr3_nt: TGCAGTGCTAGATCGGGGGGCAGGGGGCCCTACGAGCAGTACTTC; cdr3_aa: CSARSGGRGPYEQYF
d_call: .; clone_size: few; j_call: TRBJ2-7; v_call: TRBV15; cdr3_length: 13; cdr3_nt: TGTGCCACCAGCAGGGCCCGGACAGACGAGCAGTACTTC; cdr3_aa: CATSRARTDEQYF
d_call: TRBD1; clone_size: few; j_call: TRBJ1-4; v_call: TRBV5-1; cdr3_length: 14; cdr3_nt: TGCGCCAGCAGCTGGACAGGACGGGCGGAAAAACTGTTTTTT; cdr3_aa: CASSWTGRAEKLFF
d_call: .; clone_size: few; j_call: TRBJ1-1; v_call: TRBV20-1; cdr3_length: 13; cdr3_nt: TGCAGTGCTAGACACCTCATGAACACTGAAGCTTTCTTT; cdr3_aa: CSARHLMNTEAFF
d_call: TRBD2; clone_size: few; j_call: TRBJ2-1; v_call: TRBV20-1; cdr3_length: 13; cdr3_nt: TGCAGTGCTCCGGGACTAGCGTACAATGAGCAGTTCTTC; cdr3_aa: CSAPGLAYNEQFF
d_call: TRBD1; clone_size: .; j_call: TRBJ1-2; v_call: TRBV20-1; cdr3_length: 14; cdr3_nt: TGCAGTGCTATCCTGAGACAGGGGGCACGTGGCTACACCTTC; cdr3_aa: CSAILRQGARGYTF
d_call: .; clone_size: .; j_call: TRBJ2-1; v_call: TRBV5-1; cdr3_length: 15; cdr3_nt: TGCGCCAGCAGCTTGGTGGCAGGGCAAGGCAATGAGCAGTTCTTC; cdr3_aa: CASSLVAGQGNEQFF
d_call: TRBD2; clone_size: .; j_call: TRBJ2-1; v_call: TRBV29-1; cdr3_length: 12; cdr3_nt: TGCAGCGCCAGCGGGAGGCGGAATGAGCAGTTCTTC; cdr3_aa: CSASGRRNEQFF
d_call: .; clone_size: .; j_call: TRBJ2-7; v_call: TRBV9; cdr3_length: 15; cdr3_nt: TGTGCCAGCAGCGTATCACAGGGAACCTCCTACGAGCAGTACTTC; cdr3_aa: CASSVSQGTSYEQYF
d_call: .; clone_size: .; j_call: TRBJ2-4; v_call: TRBV18; cdr3_length: 16; cdr3_nt: TGTGCCAGCTCACGTGGAAAAGAGCTAGCCAAAAACATTCAGTACTTC; cdr3_aa: CASSRGKELAKNIQYF
d_call: TRBD1; clone_size: .; j_call: TRBJ1-1; v_call: TRBV29-1; cdr3_length: 13; cdr3_nt: TGCAGCGGGCGGACAGGGGGTGGTACTGAAGCTTTCTTT; cdr3_aa: CSGRTGGGTEAFF
d_call: .; clone_size: once; j_call: TRBJ2-2; v_call: TRBV6-1; cdr3_length: 15; cdr3_nt: TGTGCCAGCAGTGAACAGGCAGGGGACACCGGGGAGCTGTTTTTT; cdr3_aa: CASSEQAGDTGELFF
d_call: .; clone_size: .; j_call: TRBJ1-2; v_call: TRBV4-1; cdr3_length: 13; cdr3_nt: TGCGCCAGCAGCCAACGGGTTTACTATGGCTACACCTTC; cdr3_aa: CASSQRVYYGYTF